The next 21 T cell receptor beta chains were all read from a single sample in a study of spatial heterogeneity in lung cancer. Overall study results and limits: Mutation tallies in tumors tracked expanded intratumoral alpha and beta TCR counts.

Documented time point: sample taken at primary tumor resection. No antigens are known for them. TCRdb called the 5' RACE reads again in MiXCR, with one record for every CDR3 protein. Counted here are roughly 19,000 distinct CDR3 sequences, 5.7% occurring once; the ten biggest clones make up approximately 10%. The source was lung tumor tissue, collected at surgery. The receptors come from a female donor with early-stage non-small cell lung cancer.

This sequence joins TRBV28 and TRBJ2-7; 7 positions agree with TRBD2. Germline-derived CDR1 and CDR2 are MDHEN and SYDVKM. The CDR3 runs to 14 residues. The V segment lost 2 bases and the J segment 0 bases; nucleotides outside the gene matches: 1. The CDR3 coding sequence is TGTGCCAGCAGTTTAAGCGGGATCTCCTACGAGCAGTACTTC. It translates to CASSLSGISYEQYF.

By sample fraction, this clonotype is medium-sized. The rearrangement links TRBV28 to TRBJ2-1; D gene ambiguous. Looked up from germline, CDR1 is MDHEN and CDR2 is SYDVKM. This CDR3 is 14 amino acids long. Between the trimmed V and J ends, which lost 6 bases and 6 bases, there was a span of 15 bases. CDR3 nucleotides: TGTGCCAGCAGCTCCCCTGCCACTCCCAATGAGCAGTTCTTC. Its protein product is CASSSPATPNEQFF.

This clonotype was seen many times. The rearrangement joins TRBV7-2 to TRBJ2-1; D remains ambiguous. Trimming cost V 2 bases and J 5 bases, with 10 bases left between them. The germline gives CDR1 SGHTA, CDR2 FQGNSA. The CDR3 loop spans 14 amino acids. CDR3 coding DNA: TGTGCCAGCAGCTTAATGGCACGAAACAATGAGCAGTTCTTC. Translating gives CASSLMARNNEQFF.

This clonotype was seen repeatedly, ten times or more. In DNA form, the CDR3 reads TGTGCCAGCAGACGTCGACAGGGAGCGAGCTCCTACAATGAGCAGTTCTTC. Translating gives CASRRRQGASSYNEQFF. The chain employs TRBV12-3 or TRBV12-4 and TRBJ2-1; 7 bases are shared with TRBD1. V lost 6 bases to trimming and J lost 0 bases; unmatched junction nucleotides: 11. This CDR3 comprises 17 residues.

Notes on this clonotype: A single base separates this from a much larger clone, so it may be a read error. This chain uses TRBV7-9 with TRBJ2-3; 12 bases fit TRBD2. CDR3 length: 16 residues. V shed 8 bases and J 2 bases; nucleotides not matched to a gene: 8. Germline CDR1 SEHNR, CDR2 FQNEAQ (reference sequence). The CDR3 DNA reads as TGTGCCAGCGGCCCAGGACTAGCGGGATACACAGATACGCAGTATTTT. Residues: CASGPGLAGYTDTQYF.

This clonotype was picked up many times. The CDR3 coding sequence is TGTGCCAGCATAGCGGGACAGACTAATGAAAAACTGTTTTTT. Translation gives CASIAGQTNEKLFF. This chain links TRBV2 with TRBJ1-4; 7 nucleotides align to TRBD1. In germline, CDR1 is SNHLY, CDR2 FYNNEI. V was clipped by 7 bases and J by 2 bases; unmatched bases: 4. The CDR3 is 14 residues long.

This clonotype was picked up many times. V is TRBV10-1 and J is TRBJ2-2; D may match TRBD1 or TRBD2 (5 bases each). Germline CDR1 reads WNHNN; CDR2 reads SYGVQD (reference sequence). The length of the CDR3 is 12 residues. V lost 6 bases to trimming and J lost 6 bases, with 8 bases between them. The CDR3: CASRGESGELFF. CDR3 DNA sequence: TGCGCCAGCAGGGGGGAATCCGGGGAGCTGTTTTTT.

This clonotype was detected only a few times. CDR3 sequence: CSAFQGAYEQYF. The CDR3 DNA follows: TGCAGTGCTTTCCAGGGGGCGTACGAGCAGTACTTC. The V and J genes are TRBV20-1 and TRBJ2-7, with TRBD1 matching 8 bases. Per the germline V gene, CDR1 is DFQATT and CDR2 is SNEGSKA (reference sequence). There are 12 residues in the CDR3. J lost 4 bases, V lost 5 bases, and 4 bases had no gene match.

This clonotype was counted many times. The chain employs TRBV4-2 and TRBJ2-7; D possibly corresponds to TRBD1 (6 bases). Germline loops: CDR1 LGHNA, CDR2 YNFKEQ. V lost 0 bases and J 5 bases, leaving 17 bases between the germline ends. This CDR3 spans 16 amino acids. CDR3 protein: CASSQDTRGGAHEQYF. The CDR3 bases are TGTGCCAGCAGCCAAGATACGAGAGGGGGTGCCCACGAGCAGTACTTC.

V gene TRBV20-1 combines with J gene TRBJ2-7; D might be TRBD2 (6 bases). The CDR3 runs to 12 residues. Trimming cost V 3 bases and J 3 bases, with 9 bases left between them. Germline V gives CDR1 DFQATT, CDR2 SNEGSKA (reference sequence). The CDR3 spells CSASGSFYEQYF. CDR3 DNA sequence: TGCAGTGCTAGCGGGAGTTTCTACGAGCAGTACTTC.

This clonotype was recorded many times. The gene calls are TRBV7-9 and TRBJ1-1; D not certain. Germline CDR1 and CDR2: SEHNR and FQNEAQ (reference sequence). The V end lost 3 bases, the J end lost 1 base, and 6 bases lay between the germline ends. The CDR3 consists of 13 residues. The CDR3: CASSLLGNTEAFF. The DNA of the CDR3 is TGTGCCAGCAGCTTGTTGGGGAACACTGAAGCTTTCTTT.

The table lists this clonotype with many counts. The chain has TRBV11-2 and TRBJ2-4; weak D call: TRBD1 (5 bases). The V end lost 1 base, the J end lost 0 bases, and 10 bases lay between the germline ends. Germline loops: CDR1 SGHAT, CDR2 FQNNGV. There are 16 residues in the CDR3. DNA of the CDR3: TGTGCCAGCAGCTTAGTATGGGGCGAAGCCAAAAACATTCAGTACTTC. Its protein is CASSLVWGEAKNIQYF.

The chain joins TRBV20-1 to TRBJ2-7; tentatively, D is TRBD2 (6 bases). The CDR3 has 15 residues. The germline CDR1 and CDR2 sequences are DFQATT and SNEGSKA (reference sequence). The germline V and J ends were trimmed by 2 bases and 0 bases, with 14 bases remaining between them. In DNA form, the CDR3 reads TGCAGTGCTAGATCCCCGTCGGGAGTCTCCTACGAGCAGTACTTC. This sequence encodes CSARSPSGVSYEQYF.

This clonotype was seen a handful of times. J is TRBJ2-1 and V is TRBV29-1; D gene uncertain. Germline CDR1 reads SQVTM; CDR2 reads ANQGSEA. Trimming left V 3 bases short and J 4 bases short, with 10 bases between. The CDR3 has 13 residues. The CDR3, as DNA: TGCAGCGTTGATTCACTTCGGTACAATGAGCAGTTCTTC. This sequence encodes CSVDSLRYNEQFF.

Note on this clonotype: This may stem from a read error, because a much larger clone lies one nucleotide away. The chain combines TRBV12-3 or TRBV12-4 with TRBJ1-1, with D possibly being TRBD1 (6 bases). This CDR3 has 14 residues. The CDR3 DNA is TGTGCCAGCAGACGACAGGCCATGAACACTGTAGCTTTCTTT. Amino acid sequence: CASRRQAMNTVAFF.

This clonotype was counted many times. The chain carries TRBV20-1 and TRBJ2-4; 8 bases are shared with TRBD2. V trimming: 5 bases; J trimming: 0 bases; junction bases outside the gene matches: 9. The length of the CDR3 is 16 residues. CDR1 and CDR2 from the germline V gene are DFQATT and SNEGSKA (reference sequence). CDR3 sequence: CSAYGLAGIAKNIQYF. DNA for the CDR3: TGCAGTGCTTACGGCCTAGCGGGTATAGCCAAAAACATTCAGTACTTC.

There are many counts of this clonotype. The chain joins TRBV5-6 to TRBJ2-5, with 10 bases identical to TRBD1. V was pared by 5 bases and J by 5 bases, with 9 bases of the junction left unmatched. Germline V lookup: CDR1 SGHDT, CDR2 YYEEEE. The CDR3 totals 15 residues. CDR3 amino acids: CASSSRTGGWETQYF. Written as DNA, the CDR3 is TGTGCCAGCAGTTCCCGGACAGGGGGTTGGGAGACCCAGTACTTC.

This clonotype was detected many times. This chain joins TRBV20-1 and TRBJ2-7; 8 bases are shared with TRBD1. CDR1 and CDR2 (germline): DFQATT, SNEGSKA (reference sequence). The CDR3 contains 14 residues. Unmatched junction bases numbered 9, after V lost 5 bases and J lost 3 bases. CDR3 loop: CSASSDRGNYEQYF. DNA for the CDR3: TGCAGTGCTTCTAGTGACAGGGGAAACTACGAGCAGTACTTC.

This clonotype was observed at least ten times. J is TRBJ1-1 and V is TRBV29-1; 7 bases fit TRBD1. Trimming took 2 bases from V and 6 from J; bases not matched to a gene: 12. Germline V lookup: CDR1 SQVTM, CDR2 ANQGSEA. The CDR3 is 15 residues long. The CDR3 sequence is CSVENRLQGRAEAFF. DNA for the CDR3: TGCAGCGTTGAAAATCGGCTACAGGGGCGAGCTGAAGCTTTCTTT.

Many counts were recorded for this clonotype. The V and J genes are TRBV7-8 and TRBJ1-6; D call uncertain. Trimming removed 5 bases at V and 0 bases at J, with 11 bases between. The CDR3 totals 16 residues. Germline V CDR1 and CDR2: SGHVS, FQNEAQ. CDR3 nucleotides: TGTGCCAGCAGCGTATCCGTAATCTCCTATAATTCACCCCTCCACTTT. Amino acids: CASSVSVISYNSPLHF.

This clonotype has ten or more counts. The V and J genes are TRBV11-1 and TRBJ2-7; a possible D gene is TRBD2 (5 bases). From germline, CDR1 is SGHAT and CDR2 FQDESV (reference sequence). V gave up 2 bases and J gave up 1 base, with 6 bases separating them. This CDR3 is built from 13 residues. The CDR3 sequence is CASSLRDSYEQYF. The DNA of the CDR3 is TGTGCCAGCAGCTTACGGGATTCCTACGAGCAGTACTTC.